The clone carrying this T cell receptor (beta chain) was seen a few times. Germline V gene data show CDR1 as LGHDT and CDR2 as YNNKEL (reference sequence). Trimming stripped 6 bases from V and 6 bases from J, with 18 bases between. The CDR3 is 15 residues long. This record belongs to a study of molecular identifiers for immune sequencing clone quantification. TCRdb analysed the PCR reads with MiXCR anew, one entry per CDR3 protein. The repertoire holds about 320,000 distinct CDR3 sequences, with roughly a fifth as singletons. The V call is TRBV3-1, the J call TRBJ1-3, with D uncertain. This clonotype was sampled from a human donor in good health. Some libraries in this study had Jurkat cell RNA spiked in. The sequenced sample consisted of naive CD8+ T cells from blood, with Jurkat cell RNA spiked in. Subset: FACS-sorted CD8+CD4-CCR7+CD45RA+ naive T cells. The CDR3 region has the DNA TGTGCCAGCAGTCCCCTGACATACCCGGCAAACACCATATATTTT. Translated: CASSPLTYPANTIYF.